These 21 T cell receptor beta chains share one sample of origin, sequenced in a study of cytomegalovirus exposure and HLA in healthy donors. A multiplex PCR was run with 60 Vbeta primers and 13 Jbeta primers. Produced via immunoSEQ multiplex PCR; TCRdb's table is partial and in-frame only. The top ten clones hold roughly 3% of a sample with over 150,000 clones, over 60% of them seen once. Sequencing used PBMCs. The receptor source for this set is a woman aged 25 to 39 in good health and CMV-seronegative.

The chain recombines TRBV7-2 with TRBJ1-2; TRBD1 matches 7 bases. Per germline, CDR1 SGHTA and CDR2 FQGNSA. V trimming: 7 bases; J trimming: 8 bases; junction bases outside the gene matches: 13. There are 14 residues in the CDR3. CDR3 DNA: TGTGCCAGCAACCCTACTTCTAAGGGGGCGGGCTACACCTTC. Its translation: CASNPTSKGAGYTF.

Only a few counts were recorded for this clone. The gene calls are TRBV4-3 and TRBJ1-3; D may be TRBD1 (6 bases). The CDR3 is 15 amino acids. Germline lookup yields CDR1 LGHNA and CDR2 YSLEER. The V end lost 3 bases, the J end lost 0 bases, and 9 bases lay between the germline ends. In DNA, the CDR3 is TGCGCCAGCAGCCAGGACAGCAGCTCTGGAAACACCATATATTTT. Translating it yields CASSQDSSSGNTIYF.

This clone was recorded a few times. The chain has TRBV6-5 and TRBJ1-4; the match to TRBD1 covers 8 bases. Germline V gene sequence: CDR1 MNHEY, CDR2 SVGAGI. V gave up 6 bases and J gave up 8 bases; unmatched junction bases: 5. The CDR3 has 13 residues. CDR3 residues: CASRPDREEKLFF. CDR3 DNA: TGTGCCAGCAGGCCGGACAGGGAGGAAAAACTGTTTTTT.

This clone was seen once. V usage is TRBV28 and J usage is TRBJ1-5; D call uncertain. The length of the CDR3 is 14 residues. CDR1 and CDR2 from the germline V gene are MDHEN and SYDVKM. V lost 6 bases, J lost 2 bases, and 11 bases lay in between. CDR3 nucleotides: TGTGCCAGCAGCCCTGAGCTGGGCAATCAGCCCCAGCATTTT. This sequence encodes CASSPELGNQPQHF.

The genes are TRBV2 and TRBJ2-7; a possible D gene is TRBD1 (6 bases). CDR3 length: 15 amino acids. Per the germline V gene, CDR1 is SNHLY and CDR2 is FYNNEI. V lost 6 bases and J lost 3, with 18 bases in between. CDR3 sequence reads: CASRESSDRNYEQYF. CDR3 nucleotide sequence: TGTGCCAGCAGGGAATCCTCGGACAGAAACTACGAGCAGTACTTC.

This chain links TRBV7-8 with TRBJ2-6, with 9 bases lining up with TRBD1. The junction had 8 bases not matched to a gene; V was cut back by 5 bases and J by 0 bases. Germline lookup yields CDR1 SGHVS and CDR2 FQNEAQ. The CDR3 has 18 amino acids. CDR3 residues: CASSERTGDSSGANVLTF. The CDR3 DNA reads as TGTGCCAGCAGCGAACGGACAGGGGATTCCTCTGGGGCCAACGTCCTGACTTTC. Supplemented by reference TRBV7-8 and TRBJ2-6, the full variable domain reads GAGVSQSPRYKVAKRGQDVALRCDPISGHVSLFWYQQALGQGPEFLTYFQNEAQLDKSGLPSDRFFAERPEGSVSTLKIQRTQQEDSAVYLCASSERTGDSSGANVLTFGAGSRLTVL.

This clone was seen more than once but under ten times. This chain uses TRBV9 with TRBJ2-2; D unresolved. Trimming left V 4 bases short and J 3 bases short, with 10 bases between. The CDR3 runs to 14 residues. The germline V gene encodes CDR1 SGDLS and CDR2 YYNGEE. The CDR3 coding sequence is TGTGCCAGCAGCCCCCTTCGGGACACCGGGGAGCTGTTTTTT. Its protein product is CASSPLRDTGELFF.

The rearrangement uses TRBV4-1 and TRBJ1-3; no clear D. Deletions cut 4 bases from V and 0 bases from J, with 10 bases between. This CDR3 has 15 amino acids. The germline V gene has CDR1 MGHRA and CDR2 YSYEKL. The CDR3 sequence is CASSRTRLSGNTIYF. CDR3 bases: TGCGCCAGCAGCCGGACTAGGCTCTCTGGAAACACCATATATTTT.

The gene calls are TRBV28 and TRBJ1-6; D gene uncertain. Trimming took 5 bases from V and 7 from J, leaving 9 bases between them. CDR1 and CDR2 from the germline V gene are MDHEN and SYDVKM. This CDR3 is 13 amino acids long. The CDR3 reads CASSPPQNSPLHF. CDR3 nucleotide sequence: TGTGCCAGCAGTCCCCCACAGAATTCACCCCTCCACTTT.

This chain uses TRBV6-1 with TRBJ1-2; no reliable D call. The CDR3 extends over 15 amino acids. Deletions cut 1 base from V and 1 base from J, with 10 bases between. The germline V gene encodes CDR1 MNHNS and CDR2 SASEGT. The chain's CDR3 is CASSEGRRDNYGYTF. The CDR3 coding sequence is TGTGCCAGCAGTGAAGGGAGGCGGGATAACTATGGCTACACCTTC.

The chain combines TRBV6-6 with TRBJ1-2; tentative D call: TRBD1 (6 bases). Germline CDR1 MNHNY, CDR2 SVGAGI (reference sequence). CDR3 length: 14 amino acids. With 6 bases removed from V and 4 bases from J, the gap between germline ends came to 15 bases. CDR3 amino acids: CASRTGGAVYGYTF. The CDR3, as DNA: TGTGCCAGCAGAACGGGGGGGGCCGTCTATGGCTACACCTTC.

The V gene is TRBV13, the J gene TRBJ2-3, with TRBD2 matching 10 bases. J gave up 5 bases and V 3 bases, and 8 bases lay outside the gene matches. CDR3 size: 16 residues. The V gene's germline CDR1 is PRHDT and CDR2 FYEKMQ (reference sequence). CDR3 in amino acids: CASSFTLAGVIDTQYF. CDR3 DNA sequence: TGTGCCAGCAGCTTCACTCTAGCGGGAGTTATAGATACGCAGTATTTT.

The V call is TRBV6-1, the J call TRBJ2-7; possible D gene TRBD1, 6 bases. Trimming pared 7 bases from V and 0 bases from J, leaving 13 bases between. Germline V CDR1 and CDR2: MNHNS, SASEGT. This CDR3 has 14 amino acids. CDR3 in amino acids: CASIRDRSSYEQYF. DNA for the CDR3: TGTGCCAGCATACGAGACAGGAGCTCCTACGAGCAGTACTTC.

J is TRBJ2-2 and V is TRBV30; no reliable D call. This CDR3 comprises 12 residues. Germline V gene lookup returns CDR1 GTSNPN and CDR2 SVGIG (reference sequence). Deletions cut 4 bases from V and 5 bases from J, with 8 bases between. CDR3 sequence: CAWTTETGELFF. In nucleotides, the CDR3 is TGTGCCTGGACCACCGAGACCGGGGAGCTGTTTTTT. Variable domain in full (rest from reference TRBV30 and TRBJ2-2): SQTIHQWPATLVQPVGSPLSLECTVEGTSNPNLYWYRQAAGRGLQLLFYSVGIGQISSEVPQNLSASRPQDRQFILSSKKLLLSDSGFYLCAWTTETGELFFGEGSRLTVL.

This clone was seen a single time. This chain connects TRBV7-9 to TRBJ2-5; unclear D gene. Germline CDR1 reads SEHNR; CDR2 reads FQNEAQ (reference sequence). V shed 6 bases and J shed 1 base, with 12 bases lying between them. The CDR3 spans 14 residues. The CDR3 loop reads CASSVGLSQETQYF. For the CDR3, the DNA is TGTGCCAGCAGTGTCGGGTTAAGCCAAGAGACCCAGTACTTC.

J is TRBJ1-2 and V is TRBV10-3, with unresolved D. The CDR3 is 11 residues long. The V gene's germline CDR1 is ENHRY and CDR2 SYGVKD. The V end was cut by 2 bases, the J end by 8 bases, with 6 bases between. CDR3 residues: CAISEGSGYTF. The CDR3 bases are TGTGCCATCAGTGAGGGGAGCGGCTACACCTTC.

Remarks on this clone: A read error may account for a junction end that differs from germline. Other DNA sequences from this sample encode an identical CDR3 as well. The rearrangement joins TRBV7-2 to TRBJ2-5, with 14 bases lining up with TRBD2. The CDR3 extends over 17 amino acids. CDR1 and CDR2 from the germline V gene are SGHTA and FQGNSA. CDR3 coding DNA: TGTGCCAGCAGCCCAAGGACTAGCGGGGGGTACCAAGAGACTCAGTACTTC. Amino acids: CASSPRTSGGYQETQYF.

The rearrangement links TRBV27 to TRBJ1-1; 8 bases line up with TRBD1. V was clipped by 4 bases and J by 8 bases; unmatched bases: 6. This CDR3 comprises 13 residues. Germline loops: CDR1 MNHEY, CDR2 SMNVEV (reference sequence). CDR3 residues: CASSYPGTGEAFF. In DNA, the CDR3 is TGTGCCAGCAGTTACCCCGGGACAGGCGAAGCTTTCTTT.

In nucleotides, the CDR3 is TGTGCCAGCTCAGGGGCTAAGACTGAAGCTTTCTTT. It encodes CASSGAKTEAFF. V gene TRBV18 combines with J gene TRBJ1-1; weak D call: TRBD1 (5 bases). The germline gives CDR1 KGHSH, CDR2 LQKENI. The CDR3 loop spans 12 amino acids. V dropped 5 bases and J dropped 5 bases, with 9 bases sitting between them.

The V call is TRBV7-2, the J call TRBJ1-2; 7 nucleotides agree with TRBD1. The CDR3 spans 13 residues. Per germline, CDR1 SGHTA and CDR2 FQGNSA. V was clipped by 4 bases and J by 4 bases; unmatched bases: 3. CDR3 amino acids: CASSSRDSYGYTF. The DNA of the CDR3 is TGTGCCAGCAGCTCCCGGGACAGCTATGGCTACACCTTC.

The chain employs TRBV12-5 and TRBJ2-3; possibly TRBD2 for D (5 bases). CDR1 LGHNT and CDR2 FRNRAP come from the germline V gene. The CDR3 runs to 15 residues. The V gene lost 2 bases and the J gene lost 3 bases, with 12 bases spanning the gap. The CDR3 sequence is CASGLLPRGTDTQYF. The CDR3 DNA reads TGTGCTAGTGGTTTGCTCCCACGGGGAACAGATACGCAGTATTTT.